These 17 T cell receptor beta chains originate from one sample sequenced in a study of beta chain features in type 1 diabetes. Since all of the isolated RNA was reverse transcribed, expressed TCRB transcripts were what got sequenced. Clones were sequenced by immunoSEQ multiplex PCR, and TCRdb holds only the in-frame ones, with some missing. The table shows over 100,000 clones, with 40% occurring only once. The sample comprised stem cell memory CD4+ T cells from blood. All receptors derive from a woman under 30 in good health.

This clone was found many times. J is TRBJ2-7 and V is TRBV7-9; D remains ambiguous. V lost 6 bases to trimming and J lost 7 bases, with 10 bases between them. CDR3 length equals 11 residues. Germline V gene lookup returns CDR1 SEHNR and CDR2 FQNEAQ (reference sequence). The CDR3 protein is CASSPLNEQYF. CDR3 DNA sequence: TGTGCCAGCAGTCCCCTTAATGAGCAGTACTTC.

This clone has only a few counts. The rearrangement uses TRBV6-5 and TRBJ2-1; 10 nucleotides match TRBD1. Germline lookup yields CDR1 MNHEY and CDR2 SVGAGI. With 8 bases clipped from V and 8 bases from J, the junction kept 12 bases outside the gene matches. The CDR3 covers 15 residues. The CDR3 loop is CASRKGQGVVDEQFF. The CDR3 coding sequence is TGTGCCAGCCGGAAAGGACAGGGGGTGGTCGATGAGCAGTTCTTC.

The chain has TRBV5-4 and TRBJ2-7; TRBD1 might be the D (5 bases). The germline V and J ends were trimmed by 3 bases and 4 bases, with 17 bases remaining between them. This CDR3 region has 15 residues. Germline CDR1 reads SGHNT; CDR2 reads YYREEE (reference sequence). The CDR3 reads CASSSSVFPGYEQYF. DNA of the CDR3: TGTGCCAGCAGCTCAAGCGTTTTTCCAGGGTACGAGCAGTACTTC.

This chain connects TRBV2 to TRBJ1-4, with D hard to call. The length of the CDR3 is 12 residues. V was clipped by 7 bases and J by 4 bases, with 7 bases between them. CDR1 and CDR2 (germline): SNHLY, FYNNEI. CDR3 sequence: CASTRGNEKLFF. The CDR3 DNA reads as TGTGCCAGCACCCGGGGTAATGAAAAACTGTTTTTT. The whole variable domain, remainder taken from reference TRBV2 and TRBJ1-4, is EPEVTQTPSHQVTQMGQEVILRCVPISNHLYFYWYRQILGQKVEFLVSFYNNEISEKSEIFDDQFSVERPDGSNFTLKIRSTKLEDSAMYFCASTRGNEKLFFGSGTQLSVL.

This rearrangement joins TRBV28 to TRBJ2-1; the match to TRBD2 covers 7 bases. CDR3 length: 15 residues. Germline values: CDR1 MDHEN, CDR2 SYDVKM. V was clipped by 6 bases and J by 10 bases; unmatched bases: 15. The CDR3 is CASSPPTAGRLEQFF. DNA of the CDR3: TGTGCCAGCAGCCCTCCGACAGCGGGGCGTTTAGAGCAGTTCTTC.

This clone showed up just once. The CDR3, as DNA: TGTGCCAGCAGTTTTCTACCCTTTAACTATGGCTACACCTTC. As protein: CASSFLPFNYGYTF. This chain uses TRBV27 with TRBJ1-2; D is uncertain. Germline CDR1 and CDR2: MNHEY and SMNVEV (reference sequence). Trimming shortened V by 3 bases and J by 1 base, and 9 bases separated the two germline ends. The CDR3 consists of 14 residues.

CDR3 coding DNA: TGTGCCAGCTCACCATTGACAGGACAAGAGACCCAGTACTTC. Translation gives CASSPLTGQETQYF. J is TRBJ2-5 and V is TRBV18, with D tentatively TRBD1 (6 bases). Trimming left V 2 bases short and J 2 bases short, with 9 bases between. This CDR3 has 14 residues. Germline lookup yields CDR1 KGHSH and CDR2 LQKENI.

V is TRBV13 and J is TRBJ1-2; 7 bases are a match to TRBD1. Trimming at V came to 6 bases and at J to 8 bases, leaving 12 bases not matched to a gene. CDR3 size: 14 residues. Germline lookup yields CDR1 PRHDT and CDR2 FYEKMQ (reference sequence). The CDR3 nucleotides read TGTGCCAGCAGAATACTAAACAGGGGACGGGGCTACACCTTC. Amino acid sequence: CASRILNRGRGYTF.

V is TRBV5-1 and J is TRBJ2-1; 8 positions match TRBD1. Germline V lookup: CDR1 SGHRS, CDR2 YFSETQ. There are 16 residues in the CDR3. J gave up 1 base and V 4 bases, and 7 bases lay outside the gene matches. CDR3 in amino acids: CASSREGTGSYNEQFF. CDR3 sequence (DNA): TGCGCCAGCAGCCGGGAAGGGACAGGATCCTACAATGAGCAGTTCTTC.

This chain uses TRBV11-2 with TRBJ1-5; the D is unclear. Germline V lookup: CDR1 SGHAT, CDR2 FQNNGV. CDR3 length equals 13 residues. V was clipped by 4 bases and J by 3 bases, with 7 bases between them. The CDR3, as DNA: TGTGCCAGCAGCTCCCGGGACAATCAGCCCCAGCATTTT. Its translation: CASSSRDNQPQHF.

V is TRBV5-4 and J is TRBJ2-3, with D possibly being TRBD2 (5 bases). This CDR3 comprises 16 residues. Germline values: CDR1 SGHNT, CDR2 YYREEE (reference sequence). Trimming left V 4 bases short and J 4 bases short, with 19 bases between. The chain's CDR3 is CASSQGRAPSADTQYF. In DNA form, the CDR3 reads TGTGCCAGCAGCCAAGGGCGGGCCCCAAGCGCAGATACGCAGTATTTT.

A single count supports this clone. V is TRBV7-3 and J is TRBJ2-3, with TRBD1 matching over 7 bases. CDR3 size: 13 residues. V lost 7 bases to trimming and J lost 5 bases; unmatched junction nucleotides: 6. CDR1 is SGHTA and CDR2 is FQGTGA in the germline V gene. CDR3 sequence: CASNRGEGDTQYF. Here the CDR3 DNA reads TGTGCCAGCAACAGGGGTGAGGGAGATACGCAGTATTTT.

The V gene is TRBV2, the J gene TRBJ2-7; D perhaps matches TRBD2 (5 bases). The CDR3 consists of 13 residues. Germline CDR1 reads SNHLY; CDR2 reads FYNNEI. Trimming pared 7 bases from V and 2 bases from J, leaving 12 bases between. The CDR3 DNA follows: TGTGCCAGCAAAACGGGAACAGCCTACGAGCAGTACTTC. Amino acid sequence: CASKTGTAYEQYF.

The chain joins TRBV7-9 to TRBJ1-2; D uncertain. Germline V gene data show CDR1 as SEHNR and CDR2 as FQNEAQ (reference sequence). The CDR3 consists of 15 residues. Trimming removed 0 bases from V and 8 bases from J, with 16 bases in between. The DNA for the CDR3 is TGTGCCAGCAGCTTAGCGCTTGGAGTAGGCGAAGGCTACACCTTC. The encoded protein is CASSLALGVGEGYTF.

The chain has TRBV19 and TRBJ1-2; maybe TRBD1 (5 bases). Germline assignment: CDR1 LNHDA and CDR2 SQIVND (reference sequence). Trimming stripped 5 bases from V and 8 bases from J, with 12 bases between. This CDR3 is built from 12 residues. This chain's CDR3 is CASSSGLSGYTF. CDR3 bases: TGTGCCAGTAGTTCAGGGTTATCGGGCTACACCTTC.

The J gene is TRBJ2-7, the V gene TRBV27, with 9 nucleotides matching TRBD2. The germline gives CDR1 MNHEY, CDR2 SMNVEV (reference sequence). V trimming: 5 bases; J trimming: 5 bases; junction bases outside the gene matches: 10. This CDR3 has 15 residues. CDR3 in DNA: TGTGCCAGCAGTCTCGGACTAGCGAGGACGCACGAGCAGTACTTC. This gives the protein CASSLGLARTHEQYF.

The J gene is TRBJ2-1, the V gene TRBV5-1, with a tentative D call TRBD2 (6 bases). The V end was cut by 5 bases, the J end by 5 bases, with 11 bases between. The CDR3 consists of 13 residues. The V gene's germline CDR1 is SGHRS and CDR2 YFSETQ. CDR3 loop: CASRAGQNNEQFF. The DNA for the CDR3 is TGCGCCAGCAGGGCGGGGCAGAACAATGAGCAGTTCTTC.